This TCR beta chain stems from a study of identical twins. MiXCR, applied by TCRdb to the 5' RACE reads, yields one record per CDR3 protein. The data hold approximately 260,000 distinct CDR3 sequences, with about 8% observed a single time. These data are also associated with another study on yellow fever vaccine responses in identical twins.

Sequenced input: CD8+ T cells sorted from blood. The source of this sequence is a woman aged 18-29 years in good health.

CDR3 DNA: TGCAGTGCTAGGGGGCTTGACAGGGGGGACTCCTACGAGCAGTACTTC. Translated, it gives CSARGLDRGDSYEQYF. The genes are TRBV20-1 and TRBJ2-7, with TRBD1 identical over 9 bases. The CDR3 runs to 16 residues. V trimming: 3 bases; J trimming: 0 bases; junction bases outside the gene matches: 9. Germline V gives CDR1 DFQATT, CDR2 SNEGSKA (reference sequence).